This TCR beta chain stems from a study of blood T cell repertoires in COVID-19. V lost 0 bases and J lost 4; bases outside the gene matches: 7. Germline V gene data show CDR1 as SGHRS and CDR2 as YFSETQ. This CDR3 is built from 16 residues. Participant ages covered roughly 18 to 89 years across about 22 US areas. Cohort allocation depended upon clinical history that participants reported. The protocol was immunoSEQ multiplex PCR, while the TCRdb copy is restricted to in-frame clones and leaves out a portion. The sample carries about 480,000 clones, approximately 91% recorded once. Material: PBMCs or T cells enriched from blood (not recorded which). V usage is TRBV5-1 and J usage is TRBJ2-3, with 8 bases that match TRBD1. The clonotype was recovered from a woman aged 55-69 years who had recovered from COVID-19. CDR3 sequence: CASSLVGQGGPDTQYF. The CDR3 DNA reads as TGCGCCAGCAGCTTGGTAGGACAGGGAGGCCCAGATACGCAGTATTTT.